The clone carrying this TCR beta chain was counted ten times or more. Germline lookup yields CDR1 MDHEN and CDR2 SYDVKM. Trimming stripped 0 bases from V and 9 bases from J, with 11 bases between. This CDR3 contains 13 residues. The entry originates in a study of CD8 T cells in ankylosing spondylitis. Via MiXCR, TCRdb re-called the 5' RACE reads, giving one row per CDR3 protein. The data contain more than 250,000 distinct CDR3 sequences, under 14% of them seen just once; the ten biggest clones take up about a tenth. The sequence was obtained from a female donor with ankylosing spondylitis or in good health (not recorded which). The sample consisted of blood, either unsorted or a sorted T cell fraction (not recorded which). This chain connects TRBV28 to TRBJ1-2; TRBD1 might be the D (5 bases). The CDR3 coding sequence is TGTGCCAGCAGTTTATGGGGCAGGGAAAGCTACACCTTC. Encoded protein: CASSLWGRESYTF.